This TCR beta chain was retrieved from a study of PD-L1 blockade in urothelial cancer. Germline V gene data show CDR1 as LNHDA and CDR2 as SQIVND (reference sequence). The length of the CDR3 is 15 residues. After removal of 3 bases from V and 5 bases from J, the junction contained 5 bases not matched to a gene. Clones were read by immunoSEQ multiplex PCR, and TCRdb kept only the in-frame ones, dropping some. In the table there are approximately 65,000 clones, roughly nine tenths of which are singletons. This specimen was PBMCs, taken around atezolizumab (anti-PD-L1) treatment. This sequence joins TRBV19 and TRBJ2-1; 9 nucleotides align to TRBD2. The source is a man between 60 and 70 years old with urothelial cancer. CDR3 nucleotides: TGTGCCAGTAGTATCGGCGCTAGCGGGGACAATGAGCAGTTCTTC. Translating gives CASSIGASGDNEQFF. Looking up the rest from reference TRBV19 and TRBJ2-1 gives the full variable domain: DGGITQSPKYLFRKEGQNVTLSCEQNLNHDAMYWYRQDPGQGLRLIYYSQIVNDFQKGDIAEGYSVSREKKESFPLTVTSAQKNPTAFYLCASSIGASGDNEQFFGPGTRLTVL.